This is a list of T cell receptor beta chains from one sample in a study of shared clonotypes between healthy human individuals. Generated by immunoSEQ multiplex PCR, the TCRdb table keeps only in-frame clones and is missing some. The table lists some 2.4 million clones, approximately 93% of them singletons, with roughly 0.36% in the top ten. Input material: naive CD4+ T cells from PBMCs. The receptor source for this set is a man aged 18 to 35 in good health. Some clones in this sample may be carry-over from other donors' samples. The CDR3 runs from the conserved cysteine through the conserved F or W.

TRBV6-5	TRBJ1-4	CASSYGAGEKLFF
TRBV28	TRBJ1-5	CASSSGRYSNQPQHF
TRBV4-3	TRBJ1-3	CASSQRDRSSGNTIYF
TRBV16	TRBJ2-2	CASSQQQGATGELFF
TRBV7-2	TRBJ2-7	CASSPSGRSWEEQYF
TRBV18	TRBJ2-7	CASSPDSGSSYEQYF
TRBV5-1	TRBJ1-1	CASSLGGDEAFF
TRBV10-3	TRBJ2-1	CAISESTAYNEQFF
TRBV2	TRBJ2-2	CASRLAGVATGELFF
TRBV5-1	TRBJ2-1	CASSLKPPAGLAGQEQFF
TRBV7-2	TRBJ1-1	CASSLARVGYTEAFF
TRBV19	TRBJ2-2	CASSIVRVTGELFF
TRBV11-2	TRBJ2-3	CASSASGSTDTQYF
TRBV27	TRBJ2-3	CASKGRSGTDTQYF
TRBV5-1	TRBJ2-7	CASSHGIAGGPDEQYF
TRBV5-1	TRBJ1-4	CASSFRGALTNEKLFF
TRBV7-9	TRBJ2-3	CASSSRPGQKKDTQYF
TRBV29-1	TRBJ2-3	CSVGGGTTDTQYF
TRBV28	TRBJ2-1	CASSLQVYNEQFF
TRBV28	TRBJ2-7	CASSYRTALPTWYF
TRBV28	TRBJ1-2	CASSLTFGQHYGYTF
TRBV7-6	TRBJ2-6	CASSLRSGANVLTF
TRBV10-3	TRBJ2-1	CAISGVDNEQFF
TRBV25-1	TRBJ1-3	CASNGYGNTIYF
TRBV7-2	TRBJ1-2	CASSPALGKGYGYTF
TRBV11-2	TRBJ2-7	CASSLTRYEQYF
TRBV5-5	TRBJ1-4	CASSLERRATNEKLFF
TRBV4-1	TRBJ1-5	CASSLGGQPQHF
TRBV2	TRBJ2-7	CASRDRPYEQYF
TRBV28	TRBJ2-3	CASSQGLAGKLTDTQYF
TRBV5-1	TRBJ2-7	CASSPRPSYYEQYF
TRBV6-5	TRBJ1-2	CASSLGLSGNGYTF
TRBV11-2	TRBJ2-7	CASSPVRDSVWEQYF
TRBV14	TRBJ2-3	CASSRVAGWGVTDTQYF
TRBV9	TRBJ1-4	CASSGGAGATNEKLFF
TRBV28	TRBJ1-4	CASSFTNEKLFF
TRBV2	TRBJ2-2	CASIGGSPGELFF
TRBV5-3	TRBJ2-4	CARSWNRGSLEDIQYF
TRBV14	TRBJ2-7	CASSHGGKGLYEQYF
TRBV6-5	TRBJ2-7	CASSLALGQAEQYF
TRBV2	TRBJ2-7	CASGGGYEQYF
TRBV6-5	TRBJ2-3	CASSYSNTQYF
TRBV5-1	TRBJ2-6	CASTQGSGANVLTF
TRBV5-1	TRBJ1-1	CASSPRTGDLEAFF
TRBV4-3	TRBJ2-2	CASRVGGSGRDAGELFF
TRBV28	TRBJ1-5	CASSYSNQPQHF
TRBV5-1	TRBJ1-1	CASSFRKGGTEAFF
TRBV11-2	TRBJ2-7	CASTRLAGGPYEQYF
TRBV4-1	TRBJ2-7	CASSRGASSYEQYF
TRBV5-1	TRBJ2-1	CASSTGGNEQFF